This T cell receptor beta chain was identified during a study of cytomegalovirus exposure and HLA in healthy donors. Study conclusions and caveats: Reports state that TCR beta sequences accurately predicted most subjects' HLA-A and HLA-B alleles. When analyzed later, the rates of TCR association showed variation by HLA locus, with DRB1 the most and HLA-C the fewest. The study recorded some 160 TCR beta chains that were cytomegalovirus-associated.

With 60 Vbeta and 13 Jbeta primers, the PCR was carried out. Using immunoSEQ multiplex PCR, the repertoire was profiled, and TCRdb retains in-frame clones only, with some absent. This sample has roughly 120,000 clones, with over 8.5% found just once. This clone has only a few counts. Its matching antigen is unknown. The sample consisted of PBMCs. This TCR derives from a middle-aged woman in good health and CMV-seropositive.

The CDR3 loop reads CASRSVRSLGANVLTF. The CDR3 coding sequence is TGCGCCAGCCGGTCGGTTCGAAGTCTGGGGGCCAACGTCCTGACTTTC. This chain uses TRBV5-1 with TRBJ2-6; D remains unclear. The ends were cut back, 7 bases at V and 4 bases at J, with 18 bases in the middle. Germline CDR1 is SGHRS and CDR2 is YFSETQ. The CDR3 has 16 amino acids.